The present T cell receptor (beta chain) was sequenced within a study of cytomegalovirus exposure and HLA in healthy donors (dated by TCRdb to the late 2010s). Regarding the research as a whole: An earlier analysis of around 600 of the donors reported more than 250 Gb of sequence data and 117 million unique TCR beta sequences from 150 million to 200 million T cells. An early release covering roughly 600 HLA-typed donors comprised 250 to 350 gigabases of sequencing data and tens of millions of unique TCR sequences. Of the roughly 400 genotyped donors, 65% to 90% fell in the genetic ancestry cluster associated with self-reported Caucasian donors. The aim of the study was to test whether cataloging public T cell receptors could identify signatures of past pathogen exposure. The study used immunosequencing to profile the T cell repertoires of hundreds of subjects and linked those repertoires to cytomegalovirus serostatus. A separate validation cohort of approximately 130 different subjects was used in addition to the roughly 670-subject first cohort. The study combined high-throughput TCR immunosequencing, statistical association of individual TCRs with disease status, and machine learning to predict cytomegalovirus infection status. A later analysis re-examined previously published TCR beta repertoires from just over 650 donors and added high-resolution HLA genotyping to investigate patterns of TCR occurrence. Rather than drawing on any new phenotypic data, the later analysis identified candidate immune exposures from TCR beta sequences and the way those sequences occurred across donors. In an earlier analysis of a few hundred of the donors, high-throughput TCR beta sequencing was used to judge whether each TCR beta V gene segment behaved as functional or pseudogenic. Donor age, sex, ethnicity and CMV serostatus were collected together with the repertoire data. In a later genetic analysis, genome-wide SNP genotypes for about 55% of the 666 donors were used, and that subset was treated as a discovery cohort. Every discovery cohort repertoire had been produced on one sequencing platform. Class I and class II HLA loci were covered by the typing at four-digit resolution. The number of donors typed differed by locus, with 629-630 for A, B, C, DRB1 and DQB1, 522 for DQA1, 606 for DPA1, and some 440 for DPB1. Five DR-DQ haplotypes were handled as single units for association and clustering because linkage in the cohort was strong. On average, 235,054 unique TCR beta nucleotide sequences were sequenced per donor among about 400 genotyped donors of the cohort, with around 19% of those sequences being non-productive. The paper as a whole reports these results and caveats: Correlated functional status among segregating V segments might reflect linkage disequilibrium, but an unknown experimental factor could not be ruled out. A further reported finding was that TCR beta sequences accurately predicted the HLA-A and HLA-B alleles for most subjects in the first cohort. In vitro tests confirmed that a few of the cytomegalovirus-associated TCR beta chains recognize cytomegalovirus antigens. Most CMV-associated TCR beta chains appeared to be HLA-restricted in a later analysis, and the HLA associations seemed to be driven largely by CMV exposure. When HLA alleles, especially DR and DQ, strongly co-occurred, TCR associations were difficult to assign to individual alleles. Because HLA typing was missing for some donors at each locus, association tests included only the typed subset. While some public TCRs were present in many individuals, most TCR sequences turned up only very rarely across donors. It was suggested by the authors that the approach could potentially be generalized to other disease states and immunological phenotypes. A cluster of highly shared sequence variants was judged likely to be a technical artifact of the sequencing pipeline. Some IMGT-functional V segments, including TRBV6-2 and TRBV6-3, could not be distinguished by the 87-base-pair reads and were therefore excluded. The classifier was reported to diagnose cytomegalovirus status with high specificity and sensitivity in both the original cohort and the validation cohort. At a false discovery rate of 0.05, a later analysis linked 15,000 to 20,000 TCR beta sequences to specific HLA alleles. Sequencing depth was assumed to be roughly uniform across donors in the presence/absence analyses, though that assumption may not hold. In a later analysis, HLA-associated TCR beta chains were found to be more clonally expanded and to have lower generation probabilities than equally common non-associated chains. The earlier analysis of 587 of the donors excluded fewer than 20 rarely observed V segments, including chromosome 9 orphons, because counts were too low. The study listed 164 TCR beta chains as associated with cytomegalovirus. This cohort had only TCR beta chains sequenced, and the lack of alpha or paired-chain data limited which features could be detected. According to a later analysis, TCR association rates differed among HLA loci, with DRB1 alleles showing the most associated TCRs and HLA-C alleles showing the fewest. CMV serostatus was the only immune exposure information available for the cohort. An earlier analysis of around 600 of the donors showed that most TCR beta V segments appeared in productive rearrangements either about 87% or about 30% of the time, which broadly matched IMGT annotations. V-gene and J-gene trimming of TCR beta chains was associated with a missense DCLRE1C variant in a later genetic analysis, and the association was replicated in an independent cohort. In a later genetic analysis, fewer N-insertions in productive TCRs were reported among donors in an Asian-associated ancestry cluster than the roughly 710-donor mean. A later analysis reported that several top co-occurrence clusters appeared linked to parvovirus B19, influenza, CMV and Epstein-Barr virus.

Library preparation employed the immunoSEQ multiplex PCR assay. A mixture of 60 forward primers for TCR Vbeta segments and 13 reverse primers for TCR Jbeta segments was used in the multiplex PCR. Amplification of the CDR3 region of rearranged TCR beta genes was performed with a multiplex PCR assay on genomic DNA. The amplified TCR beta libraries were sequenced on the Illumina HiSeq System as 87-base-pair reads. From the authors' description of their analysis: Across the 700 or so repertoires, a later analysis counted about 81 million unique TCR beta chains, 9 million to 14 million of which were shared by at least two donors. Raw reads were error-corrected and collapsed into unique sequences by a nearest-neighbor algorithm in which closely related sequences were merged to remove PCR and sequencing errors. V, D and J gene segments were assigned by aligning CDR3 sequences to IMGT reference sequences. Each retained sequence needed at least a six-nucleotide match to both a V gene segment and a J gene segment. A rearrangement counted as productive if the CDR3 had no stop codons and remained in frame with V and J, and every other rearrangement counted as non-productive. Following IMGT convention, CDR3 was defined as the stretch from the second conserved V-encoded cysteine up to the conserved J-encoded phenylalanine. In an earlier analysis of 587 of the donors, sequences lacking an unambiguous match to a single V gene segment were excluded. An earlier analysis of 587 of the donors called V segments functional above 56.7% productive rearrangements and segregating when the between-donor standard deviation exceeded 5%. A statistical classification framework was built to diagnose cytomegalovirus status from the catalog of TCR beta chain sequences. V and J gene assignment, in a later analysis, came from comparing TCR nucleotide sequences with IMGT/GENE-DB human TR gene sequences. Using the TCRdist pipeline, a later analysis assigned CDR3 sequences along with most-parsimonious VDJ recombination scenarios. In a later analysis, every TCR beta chain was defined by the combination of its CDR3 amino acid sequence and its V-gene family, and reads without a unique V-gene family were dropped. A later analysis removed roughly 590 highly shared, low-generation-probability nucleotide sequences to deal with suspected cross-contamination and a sequencing artifact. In a later analysis, a clonal expansion index for each public chain was calculated from normalized within-repertoire ranks of inferred template counts. Generation probabilities in a later analysis came from a VDJ recombination model fitted to out-of-frame rearrangements, and those results were checked against IGoR. Hypergeometric tests were used in a later analysis to score TCR-TCR, TCR-HLA and TCR-CMV co-occurrence, with a repertoire-size bias correction applied to the TCR pairs. In a later analysis, false discovery rates were estimated by permuting HLA or CMV assignments 20 times. In a later analysis, co-occurring TCRs were grouped using DBSCAN, and TCRdist sequence similarity was added for clustering within HLA-allele-positive subsets. Co-occurrence clustering excluded repertoires with fewer than 30,000 or more than 120,000 public chains, plus five with anomalous nucleotide sharing. TCRdb's version of the immuneACCESS table is confined to in-frame rearrangements and falls short of the full clone set. An unresolved V gene accounts for under half of the shortfall where checked; the remainder is of unknown origin. D and trimming were read from the DNA, whereas the V and J calls and clone size are those reported in that table. Here the sample has 150,000 to 200,000 clones; roughly 65% occur a single time. Roughly 4% of the sample is in the top ten clones.

In total, around 600 healthy bone marrow donors made up the cohort. At the time of sampling, every cohort member was nominally healthy, though immune exposures that went unrecorded were likely present. The donor tested CMV seropositive, placing the donor among the roughly 300 seropositive members of the cohort. Every donor gave a peripheral blood sample, and the peripheral blood mononuclear cells from that sample were used for TCR beta sequencing. Genomic DNA extraction from the blood cell samples was performed with the Qiagen DNeasy Blood Extraction Kit. Concerning this clone: The antigen it recognizes is unknown. It has no much larger one-base neighbor in the sample; base qualities were not kept.

V loses 4 bases of germline sequence and J loses 11 bases, and the interval between the two ends is 13 bases. The germline V gene supplies CDR1 SGHDT and CDR2 YYEEEE. Measured from the cysteine to the phenylalanine, the CDR3 is 12 residues long. The retained sequence is limited to the CDR3, 36 bases, with the frame set at the first base. The V and J genes are TRBV5-6 and TRBJ2-1; no D gene call is confident. The sequenced sample was PBMCs. The TCR comes from a woman between 18 and 29 years old in good health and CMV-seropositive. Here the CDR3 is given as CASSLESLKQFF. The base sequence is TGTGCCAGCAGCCTAGAGAGCTTGAAGCAGTTCTTC.